The 20 T cell receptor beta chains given below trace back to one sample, sequenced in a study of cytomegalovirus exposure and HLA in healthy donors. Primers: 60 Vbeta forward and 13 Jbeta reverse. The method was immunoSEQ multiplex PCR; TCRdb's version includes in-frame clones alone and lacks a portion of them. The sample lists approximately 130,000 clones; about 76% were seen once. Specimen: PBMCs. These receptors originate from a woman aged 40 to 50 in good health and CMV-seronegative.

The CDR3 spells CASKRGNEKLFF. CDR3 DNA sequence: TGTGCCAGTAAGAGAGGCAATGAAAAACTGTTTTTT. J is TRBJ1-4 and V is TRBV19; the D is unclear. The CDR3 contains 12 residues. Trimming shortened V by 7 bases and J by 5 bases, and 8 bases separated the two germline ends. Germline V gives CDR1 LNHDA, CDR2 SQIVND (reference sequence).

The V and J genes are TRBV10-3 and TRBJ1-3, with D unclear. The CDR3 sequence is 15 residues long. Germline values: CDR1 ENHRY, CDR2 SYGVKD. V was clipped by 5 bases and J by 3 bases, with 14 bases between them. The chain's CDR3 is CAISTPGIGGNTIYF. The CDR3 coding sequence is TGTGCCATCAGTACCCCCGGGATAGGTGGAAACACCATATATTTT.

The genes are TRBV6-6 and TRBJ1-1; D gene uncertain. Trimming left V 7 bases short and J 3 bases short, with 12 bases between. This CDR3 spans 13 amino acids. Germline values: CDR1 MNHNY, CDR2 SVGAGI (reference sequence). CDR3: CASNSFLYTEAFF. The CDR3 bases are TGTGCCAGCAACAGTTTCCTCTACACTGAAGCTTTCTTT.

The chain carries TRBV5-1 and TRBJ2-4; no firm D call. This CDR3 comprises 15 residues. The V gene's germline CDR1 is SGHRS and CDR2 YFSETQ. With 4 bases removed from V and 3 bases from J, the gap between germline ends came to 14 bases. CDR3 nucleotides: TGCGCCAGCAGCCCCCGGTCTCTAGGCAAAAACATTCAGTACTTC. It encodes CASSPRSLGKNIQYF. Complete variable domain (other parts from reference TRBV5-1 and TRBJ2-4): KAGVTQTPRYLIKTRGQQVTLSCSPISGHRSVSWYQQTPGQGLQFLFEYFSETQRNKGNFPGRFSGRQFSNSRSEMNVSTLELGDSALYLCASSPRSLGKNIQYFGAGTRLSVL.

J is TRBJ1-5 and V is TRBV15; D remains unclear. CDR3 length: 16 residues. Trimming stripped 4 bases from V and 0 bases from J, with 13 bases between. CDR1 and CDR2 (germline): LNHNV, YYDKDF (reference sequence). This chain's CDR3 is CATSTLPLISNQPQHF. DNA for the CDR3: TGTGCCACCAGCACTTTACCCCTAATTAGCAATCAGCCCCAGCATTTT.

The count of this clone is one. The rearrangement uses TRBV9 and TRBJ1-2, with TRBD1 matching over 7 bases. Germline values: CDR1 SGDLS, CDR2 YYNGEE. After removal of 0 bases from V and 4 bases from J, the junction contained 9 bases not matched to a gene. The CDR3 is 16 amino acids. For the CDR3, the DNA is TGTGCCAGCAGCGTAGTGGCGGCAGGGGGTAGCTATGGCTACACCTTC. Protein sequence: CASSVVAAGGSYGYTF.

This chain connects TRBV9 to TRBJ2-5; TRBD2 agrees at 9 bases. The ends lost 3 bases at V and 5 bases at J; junction bases unmatched: 14. Germline lookup yields CDR1 SGDLS and CDR2 YYNGEE. CDR3 size: 17 residues. The CDR3 DNA is TGTGCCAGCAGCGAGTCTAAGGCGGGGGGGCTCTGGGAGACCCAGTACTTC. It yields the protein CASSESKAGGLWETQYF.

The V and J genes are TRBV7-3 and TRBJ1-6; 9 bases line up with TRBD1. V gave up 2 bases and J gave up 7 bases; unmatched junction bases: 3. CDR1 and CDR2 (germline): SGHTA, FQGTGA. CDR3 length equals 15 residues. The CDR3 here is CASSLVGQGNSPLHF. CDR3 DNA sequence: TGTGCCAGCAGCTTAGTCGGACAGGGGAATTCACCCCTCCACTTT.

The chain uses TRBV5-1 and TRBJ2-7, with D maybe TRBD1 (7 bases). Germline assignment: CDR1 SGHRS and CDR2 YFSETQ. Between the trimmed V and J ends, which lost 4 bases and 1 base, there was a span of 21 bases. CDR3 length: 17 residues. The CDR3 DNA is TGCGCCAGCAGCATCCAGGGGGGTACGGGGGTGTCCTACGAGCAGTACTTC. It codes for CASSIQGGTGVSYEQYF. Supplemented by reference TRBV5-1 and TRBJ2-7, the full variable domain reads KAGVTQTPRYLIKTRGQQVTLSCSPISGHRSVSWYQQTPGQGLQFLFEYFSETQRNKGNFPGRFSGRQFSNSRSEMNVSTLELGDSALYLCASSIQGGTGVSYEQYFGPGTRLTVT.

The V and J genes are TRBV13 and TRBJ1-1, with no clear D. V lost 5 bases to trimming and J lost 0 bases, with 10 bases between them. Germline loops: CDR1 PRHDT, CDR2 FYEKMQ (reference sequence). This CDR3 region has 14 residues. CDR3 sequence reads: CASSNLLMNTEAFF. The CDR3 DNA follows: TGTGCCAGCAGCAACCTATTAATGAACACTGAAGCTTTCTTT.

This chain joins TRBV6-1 and TRBJ1-1; weak D call: TRBD1 (6 bases). V shed 7 bases and J shed 1 base, with 13 bases lying between them. Germline loops: CDR1 MNHNS, CDR2 SASEGT. This CDR3 region has 14 residues. The CDR3 DNA is TGTGCCAGCAAATCCGGGACAAGGAACACTGAAGCTTTCTTT. Its translation is CASKSGTRNTEAFF.

The chain uses TRBV7-6 and TRBJ1-1, with D perhaps matching TRBD1 (5 bases). The V end was cut by 1 base, the J end by 6 bases, with 15 bases between. Germline V lookup: CDR1 SGHVS, CDR2 FNYEAQ. There are 15 residues in the CDR3. The CDR3 nucleotides read TGTGCCAGCAGCTTAGGGGGGAGGCCCAGGGCTGAAGCTTTCTTT. Translating gives CASSLGGRPRAEAFF.

J is TRBJ2-3 and V is TRBV2; 8 bases are shared with TRBD1. V lost 3 bases, J lost 2 bases, and 1 base stayed unmatched. Germline loops: CDR1 SNHLY, CDR2 FYNNEI. This CDR3 comprises 14 residues. The CDR3 protein is CASSDRGHTDTQYF. CDR3 in DNA: TGTGCCAGCAGTGACAGGGGGCACACAGATACGCAGTATTTT.

The rearrangement joins TRBV18 to TRBJ1-3; D is perhaps TRBD1 (5 bases). Trimming removed 4 bases from V and 7 bases from J, with 11 bases in between. CDR1 KGHSH and CDR2 LQKENI come from the germline V gene. CDR3 size: 13 residues. The CDR3 DNA reads TGTGCCAGCTCACGCGACAGCCTTAACACCATATATTTT. Its translation: CASSRDSLNTIYF.

The chain employs TRBV6-5 and TRBJ1-1; 7 nucleotides align to TRBD1. V lost 7 bases and J lost 2; bases outside the gene matches: 10. In germline, CDR1 is MNHEY, CDR2 SVGAGI. This CDR3 has 15 residues. The CDR3 bases are TGTGCCAGCATCGAGACAGGGACCTCTAACACTGAAGCTTTCTTT. Translating it yields CASIETGTSNTEAFF.

The chain recombines TRBV6-5 with TRBJ1-4; no clear D. Germline V lookup: CDR1 MNHEY, CDR2 SVGAGI. The CDR3 covers 10 residues. Trimming removed 9 bases from V and 8 bases from J, with 7 bases in between. The CDR3 DNA sequence: TGTGCCAGTACTGAGGAAAAACTGTTTTTT. This sequence encodes CASTEEKLFF.

The table lists this clone with a few counts. The chain couples TRBV4-1 to TRBJ1-4; TRBD1 agrees at 9 bases. In germline, CDR1 is MGHRA, CDR2 YSYEKL. Trimming removed 3 bases from V and 1 base from J; junction bases left unmatched: 3. This CDR3 spans 16 amino acids. The CDR3, as DNA: TGCGCCAGCAGCCAGGGACAGGGCGTAACTAATGAAAAACTGTTTTTT. It yields the protein CASSQGQGVTNEKLFF.

J is TRBJ2-3 and V is TRBV5-1, with D uncertain. Trimming pared 2 bases from V and 0 bases from J, leaving 10 bases between. The CDR3 covers 15 residues. Germline V gene sequence: CDR1 SGHRS, CDR2 YFSETQ. CDR3 residues: CASSFRTASTDTQYF. As DNA, the CDR3 is TGCGCCAGCAGCTTTCGCACAGCTAGCACAGATACGCAGTATTTT.

This clone was detected once. The chain uses TRBV18 and TRBJ1-4, with 7 nucleotides matching TRBD1. From germline, CDR1 is KGHSH and CDR2 LQKENI. This CDR3 has 16 residues. V was clipped by 3 bases and J by 1 base; unmatched bases: 5. In nucleotides, the CDR3 is TGTGCCAGCTCACCCCAAAGGGACAGAACTAATGAAAAACTGTTTTTT. As protein: CASSPQRDRTNEKLFF.

V usage is TRBV25-1 and J usage is TRBJ1-4; 7 bases agree with TRBD1. CDR3 length: 15 residues. V dropped 1 base and J dropped 6; count of bases not matched to a gene: 5. Germline V gene lookup returns CDR1 MGHDK and CDR2 SYGVNS. CDR3 residues: CASSESGGIHEKLFF. The CDR3 DNA reads as TGTGCCAGCAGTGAATCAGGGGGGATCCATGAAAAACTGTTTTTT.